What follows are 8 T cell receptor beta chains derived from one specimen sequenced in a study of cytomegalovirus exposure and HLA in healthy donors. PCR used 60 Vbeta primers and 13 Jbeta primers. The table came from immunoSEQ multiplex PCR; TCRdb's copy has only in-frame clones and leaves some out. The data contain tens of thousands of clones, 80% of them singletons. The specimen sequenced was PBMCs. Source of these receptors: a male donor in good health and CMV-seronegative.

In its sample, this clone was seen a few times. CDR3 in amino acids: CASSLREGSPYNEQFF. The CDR3 DNA reads as TGTGCCAGCAGCTTAAGGGAGGGATCCCCCTACAATGAGCAGTTCTTC. The chain combines TRBV7-2 with TRBJ2-1, with TRBD2 identical over 7 bases. With 2 bases clipped from V and 2 bases from J, the junction kept 6 bases outside the gene matches. Germline V gives CDR1 SGHTA, CDR2 FQGNSA. The CDR3 has 16 residues.

This chain connects TRBV30 to TRBJ2-3, with 8 nucleotides matching TRBD2. CDR3 length: 17 amino acids. Germline loops: CDR1 GTSNPN, CDR2 SVGIG (reference sequence). V dropped 5 bases and J dropped 0; count of bases not matched to a gene: 13. The CDR3 protein is CAWQRGPTDPSTDTQYF. Written as DNA, the CDR3 is TGTGCCTGGCAGCGGGGGCCTACGGATCCTAGCACAGATACGCAGTATTTT.

The chain employs TRBV5-4 and TRBJ2-7; TRBD1 aligns across 8 bases. Germline V gene data show CDR1 as SGHNT and CDR2 as YYREEE (reference sequence). The CDR3 totals 15 residues. With 5 bases clipped from V and 3 bases from J, the junction kept 10 bases outside the gene matches. CDR3 DNA: TGTGCCAGCAGATCGGACAGGGAAAGGGTCTACGAGCAGTACTTC. Translation gives CASRSDRERVYEQYF.

The chain combines TRBV7-2 with TRBJ1-1, with unresolved D. The length of the CDR3 is 13 residues. V lost 3 bases, J lost 1 base, and 6 bases lay in between. Germline V gives CDR1 SGHTA, CDR2 FQGNSA. The CDR3 reads CASSLERNTEAFF. The CDR3 nucleotides read TGTGCCAGCAGCTTGGAGAGGAACACTGAAGCTTTCTTT.

J is TRBJ2-7 and V is TRBV7-9; 9 nucleotides line up with TRBD1. The ends lost 1 base at V and 5 bases at J; junction bases unmatched: 6. CDR1 is SEHNR and CDR2 is FQNEAQ in the germline V gene (reference sequence). The CDR3 length is 15 residues. This CDR3 reads CASSLGPGTGNEQYF. The CDR3 DNA follows: TGTGCCAGCAGCTTAGGTCCCGGGACAGGGAACGAGCAGTACTTC.

This clone was counted only a few times. The chain combines TRBV4-3 with TRBJ1-1, with 8 bases fitting TRBD1. Germline assignment: CDR1 LGHNA and CDR2 YSLEER. This CDR3 region has 16 residues. Trimming removed 0 bases from V and 7 bases from J; junction bases left unmatched: 10. The CDR3 is CASSQDLWTGPNEAFF. The DNA for the CDR3 is TGCGCCAGCAGCCAAGATCTATGGACAGGGCCCAATGAAGCTTTCTTT.

This chain links TRBV4-1 with TRBJ2-3; 10 bases fit TRBD1. The V segment lost 4 bases and the J segment 14 bases; nucleotides outside the gene matches: 9. Germline lookup yields CDR1 MGHRA and CDR2 YSYEKL. The CDR3 is made up of 13 amino acids. CDR3 DNA: TGCGCCAGCAGCCTCCCGGGGGACAGGGGCCGGTATTTT. Translation gives CASSLPGDRGRYF.

DNA for the CDR3: TGTGCCAGCAGCTTTCGTGTCAGGCTCTATCAGGACGAGCAGTACTTC. Protein product: CASSFRVRLYQDEQYF. This chain joins TRBV11-2 and TRBJ2-7; D is ambiguous. Deletions cut 3 bases from V and 5 bases from J, with 20 bases between. This CDR3 has 16 residues. In germline, CDR1 is SGHAT, CDR2 FQNNGV.